This T cell receptor (beta chain) was sequenced in a study of T cell responses to AZD1222 COVID-19 vaccine. Germline CDR1 is MNHEY and CDR2 is SVGAGI. V was pared by 6 bases and J by 6 bases, with 14 bases between. The length of the CDR3 is 13 residues. Sequencing used immunoSEQ multiplex PCR; TCRdb keeps in-frame clones, though not all of them. The table lists 150,000 to 200,000 clones, around nine tenths of them singletons. The specimen was peripheral blood, collected on day 0 of AZD1222 vaccination. The chain employs TRBV6-5 and TRBJ1-2; D gene ambiguous. The origin of this receptor is an adult in good health. The CDR3 nucleotides are TGTGCCAGCAGACCCCCGGCAGAAGATGGCTACACCTTC. It codes for CASRPPAEDGYTF.